The sequence of this TCR beta chain was determined in a study of T cells in Graves' hyperthyroidism and ophthalmopathy. This clonotype was recorded at least ten times. The investigators amplified TCR beta CDR3 regions from RNA transcripts. HTBI primers were employed in a first-round RT-PCR of the TCR CDR3. TCRdb reprocessed the multiplex PCR reads with MiXCR, giving one entry per CDR3 protein. Of 350,000 to 400,000 distinct CDR3 sequences in the sample, over 15% were seen once. After removal of 11 bases from V and 2 bases from J, the junction contained 11 bases not matched to a gene. Germline V gene data show CDR1 as MDHEN and CDR2 as SYDVKM. The CDR3 spans 15 residues.

The chain joins TRBV28 to TRBJ1-1; the match to TRBD1 covers 10 bases. Source material: blood. The receptor's source is a woman aged 18-35 years with Graves' hyperthyroidism. In DNA form, the CDR3 reads TGTGCCGGCAACCGGGACAGGGGAGGAAACACTGAAGCTTTCTTT. Translating it yields CAGNRDRGGNTEAFF.